One sample yielded the 14 T cell receptor beta chains listed below, sequenced in a study of regulatory T cells in long-lasting Graves disease. Time point given: newly diagnosed GD, antithyroid drugs for less than 3 months. From PBMCs, RNA was extracted and then used to make the TCR library. Libraries of TCR beta came from iRepertoire HTBI primers plus Arm-PCR of CDR3 regions. MiXCR, applied by TCRdb to the multiplex PCR reads, yields one record per CDR3 protein. The profile shows approximately 560,000 distinct CDR3 sequences, about 16% of them singletons. This sample was also put to use in a study of T cells in Graves' hyperthyroidism and ophthalmopathy.

The specimen comprised peripheral blood mononuclear cells (PBMCs), sampled at new diagnosis, from a patient treated with antithyroid drugs. The receptors derive from a man between 18 and 35 years old with Graves disease.

This clonotype showed up many times. J is TRBJ1-4 and V is TRBV10-3; no definite D call. This CDR3 contains 14 residues. Trimming removed 3 bases from V and 5 bases from J, with 10 bases in between. Germline CDR1 and CDR2: ENHRY and SYGVKD. Here the CDR3 reads CAISDRGINEKLFF. CDR3 in DNA: TGTGCCATCAGTGATAGAGGGATCAATGAAAAACTGTTTTTT.

This clonotype was picked up a small number of times. The chain recombines TRBV14 with TRBJ1-1; 7 nucleotides align to TRBD1. Per the germline V gene, CDR1 is SGHDN and CDR2 is FVKESK. CDR3 size: 14 residues. V dropped 3 bases and J dropped 7; count of bases not matched to a gene: 8. The chain's CDR3 is CASSQRGGYGEAFF. The DNA of the CDR3 is TGTGCCAGCAGCCAGCGAGGGGGCTACGGTGAAGCTTTCTTT.

This clonotype was seen repeatedly, ten times or more. This rearrangement joins TRBV2 to TRBJ1-5; no clear D gene. V dropped 4 bases and J dropped 2 bases, with 9 bases sitting between them. Per the germline V gene, CDR1 is SNHLY and CDR2 is FYNNEI. The CDR3 loop spans 14 amino acids. CDR3 in DNA: TGTGCCAGCAGTGGTGTCGGGCGCAATCAGCCCCAGCATTTT. Translation: CASSGVGRNQPQHF. Complete variable domain (other parts from reference TRBV2 and TRBJ1-5): EPEVTQTPSHQVTQMGQEVILRCVPISNHLYFYWYRQILGQKVEFLVSFYNNEISEKSEIFDDQFSVERPDGSNFTLKIRSTKLEDSAMYFCASSGVGRNQPQHFGDGTRLSIL.

V gene TRBV20-1 combines with J gene TRBJ2-3, with TRBD1 identical over 8 bases. CDR3 length: 14 amino acids. Germline V CDR1 and CDR2: DFQATT, SNEGSKA (reference sequence). The trim removed 5 bases at V and 0 bases at J, leaving 4 bases unmatched. Here the CDR3 reads CSADRGPSTDTQYF. CDR3 sequence (DNA): TGCAGTGCTGACAGGGGACCTAGCACAGATACGCAGTATTTT.

With regard to this clonotype: At one end, the junction sequence differs from germline, possibly due to a read error. The J gene is TRBJ1-6, the V gene TRBV27; D ambiguous. The germline V gene encodes CDR1 MNHEY and CDR2 SMNVEV (reference sequence). CDR3 size: 15 residues. For the CDR3, the DNA is TGTGCCAGCAGTTCCGATTGGATACGTAATTTACCCCTCCACTTT. Its translation: CASSSDWIRNLPLHF.

This clonotype was detected many times. The chain couples TRBV5-1 to TRBJ2-3, with TRBD2 identical over 11 bases. With 3 bases clipped from V and 7 bases from J, the junction kept 13 bases outside the gene matches. The V gene's germline CDR1 is SGHRS and CDR2 YFSETQ. The CDR3 runs 17 residues. The CDR3 loop is CASSSAPGLAGSNTQYF. The CDR3 nucleotides are TGCGCCAGCAGCTCTGCCCCCGGACTAGCGGGTTCAAATACGCAGTATTTT.

The CDR3, as DNA: TGCAGTGCTAGAGGACGCGGGTATGGCTACACCTTC. As protein: CSARGRGYGYTF. This chain uses TRBV20-1 with TRBJ1-2; D gene ambiguous. Between the trimmed V and J ends, which lost 1 base and 5 bases, there was a span of 8 bases. In germline, CDR1 is DFQATT, CDR2 SNEGSKA (reference sequence). The CDR3 has 12 amino acids.

The genes are TRBV19 and TRBJ1-2; D unclear. CDR3 length: 14 amino acids. V lost 6 bases and J lost 9, with 20 bases in between. Per the germline V gene, CDR1 is LNHDA and CDR2 is SQIVND (reference sequence). The DNA for the CDR3 is TGTGCCAGTAGCATGGGGTGGGCTCGTTCAAGCTACACCTTC. It yields the protein CASSMGWARSSYTF. Using reference TRBV19 and TRBJ1-2 for the parts outside the CDR3, the full variable domain is DGGITQSPKYLFRKEGQNVTLSCEQNLNHDAMYWYRQDPGQGLRLIYYSQIVNDFQKGDIAEGYSVSREKKESFPLTVTSAQKNPTAFYLCASSMGWARSSYTFGSGTRLTVV.

Worth noting for this clonotype: This sequence may be a read error, since a much larger clone differs from it by one base. The chain carries TRBV2 and TRBJ2-7, with D uncertain. From germline, CDR1 is SNHLY and CDR2 FYNNEI. This CDR3 comprises 14 residues. The CDR3 DNA sequence: TGTGCCAGCAGTGAACTTACAGTCCTCTACGAGCAGCACTTC. Protein: CASSELTVLYEQHF. Complete variable domain (other parts from reference TRBV2 and TRBJ2-7): EPEVTQTPSHQVTQMGQEVILRCVPISNHLYFYWYRQILGQKVEFLVSFYNNEISEKSEIFDDQFSVERPDGSNFTLKIRSTKLEDSAMYFCASSELTVLYEQHFGPGTRLTVT.

This clonotype has ten or more counts. The rearrangement uses TRBV7-2 and TRBJ2-1; 8 positions agree with TRBD2. V shed 8 bases and J 12 bases; nucleotides not matched to a gene: 12. Germline V gene data show CDR1 as SGHTA and CDR2 as FQGNSA. CDR3 length: 13 residues. CDR3 nucleotides: TGTGCCAGCCACCGAGAGGGACTAGAAGGGCAGTTCTTC. Translation: CASHREGLEGQFF.

V usage is TRBV11-2 and J usage is TRBJ2-2; D not resolved. The CDR3 has 15 amino acids. Trimming took 5 bases from V and 1 from J, leaving 11 bases between them. The V gene's germline CDR1 is SGHAT and CDR2 FQNNGV. The CDR3 here is CASSATGRNTGELFF. CDR3 sequence (DNA): TGTGCCAGCAGCGCTACGGGTAGGAACACCGGGGAGCTGTTTTTT.

This clonotype has ten or more counts. The V gene is TRBV18, the J gene TRBJ2-7; tentatively, D is TRBD2 (5 bases). The CDR3 sequence is 12 residues long. The V and J ends lost 8 bases and 3 bases respectively, with 11 bases between them. Per germline, CDR1 KGHSH and CDR2 LQKENI. The CDR3 coding sequence is TGTGCCAGCAGCCGGGGTGGCTACGAGCAGTACTTC. It translates to CASSRGGYEQYF.

The chain couples TRBV30 to TRBJ1-2, with 10 nucleotides matching TRBD1. The CDR3 covers 13 residues. Germline CDR1 reads GTSNPN; CDR2 reads SVGIG (reference sequence). Trimming cost V 4 bases and J 8 bases; bases outside gene matches: 7. The CDR3 protein is CAWTGTGVLGYTF. The CDR3 DNA reads TGTGCCTGGACCGGGACAGGGGTATTGGGCTACACCTTC. Drawing the rest from reference TRBV30 and TRBJ1-2, the complete variable domain is SQTIHQWPATLVQPVGSPLSLECTVEGTSNPNLYWYRQAAGRGLQLLFYSVGIGQISSEVPQNLSASRPQDRQFILSSKKLLLSDSGFYLCAWTGTGVLGYTFGSGTRLTVV.

This clonotype has just a few counts. This chain joins TRBV14 and TRBJ2-7; D perhaps matches TRBD1 (5 bases). This CDR3 contains 13 residues. The germline V gene has CDR1 SGHDN and CDR2 FVKESK. V lost 4 bases and J 6 bases, leaving 13 bases between the germline ends. CDR3 in amino acids: CASSRTPRGEQYF. DNA for the CDR3: TGTGCCAGCAGCCGGACACCAAGGGGCGAGCAGTACTTC.